Following are 31 T cell receptor beta chains from one sample sequenced in a study of blood T cell repertoires in COVID-19. Generated by immunoSEQ multiplex PCR, the TCRdb table keeps only in-frame clones and is missing some. There are fewer than 250,000 clones in the sample; around four fifths occur only once, and approximately 4.5% lies in the top ten. The sequenced sample was peripheral blood. The source is a woman in her 70s with acute or convalescent COVID-19.

The rearrangement uses TRBV3-1 (or the pseudogene TRBV3-2) and TRBJ2-2; D not certain. CDR3 length equals 14 residues. Germline V CDR1 and CDR2: LGHDT, YNNKEL (reference sequence). The V end lost 6 bases, the J end lost 5 bases, and 13 bases lay between the germline ends. In DNA form, the CDR3 reads TGTGCCAGCAGACCCACCCCCCAGACCGGGGAGCTGTTTTTT. Translated, it gives CASRPTPQTGELFF.

This sequence joins TRBV5-4 and TRBJ2-1; 7 bases fit TRBD2. There are 15 residues in the CDR3. From germline, CDR1 is SGHNT and CDR2 YYREEE (reference sequence). V shed 1 base, J shed 4 bases, and the junction held 5 bases outside the gene matches. The CDR3 coding sequence is TGTGCCAGCAGCTTGATTGGCGGGGGATACAATGAGCAGTTCTTC. Its translation is CASSLIGGGYNEQFF.

The chain employs TRBV6-2 or TRBV6-3 and TRBJ1-6, with TRBD1 as a possible D gene (5 bases). Germline CDR1 MNHEY, CDR2 SVGEGT. The CDR3 has 15 amino acids. The V end was cut by 0 bases, the J end by 7 bases, with 10 bases between. CDR3 DNA sequence: TGTGCCAGCAGTTACTCAGGGGTACCGAATTCACCCCTCCACTTT. It encodes CASSYSGVPNSPLHF.

The chain has TRBV19 and TRBJ2-3; perhaps TRBD1 as D (5 bases). Germline loops: CDR1 LNHDA, CDR2 SQIVND (reference sequence). This CDR3 contains 14 residues. Deletions cut 8 bases from V and 3 bases from J, with 15 bases between. In nucleotides, the CDR3 is TGTGCCAGTGGTCGCCAGGGATGGACAGATACGCAGTATTTT. Translation gives CASGRQGWTDTQYF.

The chain links TRBV11-3 to TRBJ2-1, with 8 bases fitting TRBD2. Germline V gives CDR1 SGHNT, CDR2 YENEEA. This CDR3 region has 14 residues. J was trimmed by 4 bases and V by 4 bases; bases with no gene match: 3. Here the CDR3 reads CASSSGGEYNEQFF. CDR3 nucleotides: TGTGCCAGCAGCTCCGGGGGGGAGTACAATGAGCAGTTCTTC.

The V and J genes are TRBV5-4 and TRBJ2-7; D possibly corresponds to TRBD1 (5 bases). V was shortened by 0 bases and J by 0 bases, with 13 bases between the two germline ends. The CDR3 runs 16 residues. The germline CDR1 and CDR2 sequences are SGHNT and YYREEE (reference sequence). The CDR3 DNA is TGTGCCAGCAGCTTGGGGGGATGGGGCGACTCCTACGAGCAGTACTTC. It codes for CASSLGGWGDSYEQYF.

V is TRBV19 and J is TRBJ2-3; the D is unclear. Trimming left V 5 bases short and J 0 bases short, with 15 bases between. The germline CDR1 and CDR2 sequences are LNHDA and SQIVND (reference sequence). The CDR3 has 16 amino acids. The CDR3 loop is CASSLLTLRSTDTQYF. DNA for the CDR3: TGTGCCAGTAGTTTACTAACACTTAGGAGCACAGATACGCAGTATTTT.

This clone showed up just once. The gene calls are TRBV6-1 and TRBJ1-6, with unresolved D. The CDR3 contains 17 residues. The V end was cut by 0 bases, the J end by 3 bases, with 12 bases between. Per germline, CDR1 MNHNS and CDR2 SASEGT. CDR3 protein: CASSEAPPVFYNSPLHF. The CDR3 DNA reads TGTGCCAGCAGTGAAGCGCCCCCAGTCTTCTATAATTCACCCCTCCACTTT.

The chain has TRBV18 and TRBJ1-3, with D perhaps matching TRBD1 (6 bases). The CDR3 contains 16 residues. Germline assignment: CDR1 KGHSH and CDR2 LQKENI. Trimming removed 5 bases at V and 0 bases at J, with 14 bases between. CDR3 sequence reads: CASSNYREPSGNTIYF. DNA of the CDR3: TGTGCCAGCTCAAACTACAGGGAGCCCTCTGGAAACACCATATATTTT.

The chain carries TRBV19 and TRBJ2-2; D remains ambiguous. CDR1 LNHDA and CDR2 SQIVND come from the germline V gene (reference sequence). This CDR3 is 13 amino acids long. The V and J ends lost 6 bases and 3 bases respectively, with 8 bases between them. The CDR3 DNA is TGTGCCAGTAGATATACAGACACCGGGGAGCTGTTTTTT. This sequence encodes CASRYTDTGELFF.

The chain couples TRBV27 to TRBJ1-5; D ambiguous. CDR1 is MNHEY and CDR2 is SMNVEV in the germline V gene (reference sequence). The V and J ends lost 2 bases and 0 bases respectively, with 20 bases between them. The CDR3 is 19 residues long. The CDR3 nucleotides are TGTGCCAGCAGTTTACGGCCCCCTGGTGCGGTGTATAGCAATCAGCCCCAGCATTTT. Encoded protein: CASSLRPPGAVYSNQPQHF.

The J gene is TRBJ1-4, the V gene TRBV2; 9 bases align to TRBD1. The CDR3 has 13 residues. Germline lookup yields CDR1 SNHLY and CDR2 FYNNEI. The V gene end was trimmed by 6 bases and the J gene end by 8 bases; junction bases not matched to a gene: 4. CDR3 amino acids: CASRGDRDEKLFF. The CDR3 nucleotides are TGTGCCAGCAGAGGGGACAGGGACGAAAAACTGTTTTTT. Based on the CDR3 plus reference TRBV2 and TRBJ1-4, the full variable domain is EPEVTQTPSHQVTQMGQEVILRCVPISNHLYFYWYRQILGQKVEFLVSFYNNEISEKSEIFDDQFSVERPDGSNFTLKIRSTKLEDSAMYFCASRGDRDEKLFFGSGTQLSVL.

This clone showed up just once. The chain recombines TRBV30 with TRBJ1-1; D might be TRBD1 (5 bases). Trimming left V 2 bases short and J 10 bases short, with 14 bases between. Germline CDR1 is GTSNPN and CDR2 is SVGIG (reference sequence). The CDR3 consists of 12 residues. CDR3: CAWSPGPGGAFF. CDR3 in DNA: TGTGCCTGGAGTCCTGGTCCGGGGGGAGCTTTCTTT.

This chain connects TRBV7-2 to TRBJ1-1; D might be TRBD1 (5 bases). The CDR3 is 14 residues long. Trimming took off 5 bases at V and 6 bases at J, with 16 bases between the two ends. The V gene's germline CDR1 is SGHTA and CDR2 FQGNSA. The chain's CDR3 is CASSLGQLMSEAFF. In nucleotides, the CDR3 is TGTGCCAGCAGCCTAGGACAATTGATGTCTGAAGCTTTCTTT.

The V call is TRBV3-1 (or the pseudogene TRBV3-2), the J call TRBJ1-1; 9 nucleotides match TRBD1. There are 15 residues in the CDR3. The V and J ends lost 4 bases and 4 bases, in that order; junction bases with no gene match: 7. Germline V lookup: CDR1 LGHDT, CDR2 YNNKEL (reference sequence). This CDR3 reads CASSPNTGGITEAFF. CDR3 DNA sequence: TGTGCCAGCAGCCCAAATACAGGGGGCATCACTGAAGCTTTCTTT.

The V and J genes are TRBV5-1 and TRBJ1-1; a weak D match, TRBD1 (5 bases). The CDR3 totals 14 residues. V lost 2 bases to trimming and J lost 6 bases, with 14 bases between them. Germline values: CDR1 SGHRS, CDR2 YFSETQ. This chain's CDR3 is CASSFQGLFSEAFF. The CDR3, as DNA: TGCGCCAGCAGCTTCCAGGGACTGTTCTCTGAAGCTTTCTTT. Combining the CDR3 with reference TRBV5-1 and TRBJ1-1 gives the whole variable domain KAGVTQTPRYLIKTRGQQVTLSCSPISGHRSVSWYQQTPGQGLQFLFEYFSETQRNKGNFPGRFSGRQFSNSRSEMNVSTLELGDSALYLCASSFQGLFSEAFFGQGTRLTVV.

This clone was observed once. The chain joins TRBV2 to TRBJ2-5, with 9 bases lining up with TRBD2. The V and J ends lost 6 bases and 5 bases, in that order; junction bases with no gene match: 10. The V gene's germline CDR1 is SNHLY and CDR2 FYNNEI. The CDR3 sequence is 15 residues long. The CDR3 spells CASSAVAGDVETQYF. For the CDR3, the DNA is TGTGCCAGCAGCGCAGTAGCGGGGGATGTGGAGACCCAGTACTTC. Supplemented by reference TRBV2 and TRBJ2-5, the full variable domain reads EPEVTQTPSHQVTQMGQEVILRCVPISNHLYFYWYRQILGQKVEFLVSFYNNEISEKSEIFDDQFSVERPDGSNFTLKIRSTKLEDSAMYFCASSAVAGDVETQYFGPGTRLLVL.

J is TRBJ1-6 and V is TRBV7-9, with 7 bases identical to TRBD1. V gave up 4 bases and J gave up 6 bases; unmatched junction bases: 3. Germline V lookup: CDR1 SEHNR, CDR2 FQNEAQ (reference sequence). The CDR3 covers 14 residues. CDR3 residues: CASSSGQINSPLHF. The CDR3 DNA reads TGTGCCAGCAGCTCGGGACAGATTAATTCACCCCTCCACTTT.

The chain combines TRBV3-1 (or the pseudogene TRBV3-2) with TRBJ2-3; the D is unclear. The CDR3 totals 15 residues. The V end was cut by 4 bases, the J end by 5 bases, with 16 bases between. From germline, CDR1 is LGHDT and CDR2 YNNKEL (reference sequence). This chain's CDR3 is CASSLFSSPRDTQYF. CDR3 coding DNA: TGTGCCAGCAGCCTTTTTTCGTCTCCTCGAGATACGCAGTATTTT.

The chain couples TRBV2 to TRBJ2-5; D not certain. Germline assignment: CDR1 SNHLY and CDR2 FYNNEI. The CDR3 is 12 residues long. V was pared by 5 bases and J by 5 bases, with 9 bases between. The CDR3 is CASSLVRETQYF. The CDR3 nucleotides read TGTGCCAGCAGTTTGGTGCGCGAGACCCAGTACTTC.

This rearrangement joins TRBV7-8 to TRBJ1-1, with a tentative D call TRBD1 (5 bases). Trimming stripped 3 bases from V and 4 bases from J, with 12 bases between. The CDR3 length is 14 residues. The germline CDR1 and CDR2 sequences are SGHVS and FQNEAQ. The CDR3 is CASSFDSRGTEAFF. The CDR3 coding sequence is TGTGCCAGCAGCTTCGACAGTCGCGGCACTGAAGCTTTCTTT. Full variable domain (remainder filled in from reference TRBV7-8 and TRBJ1-1): GAGVSQSPRYKVAKRGQDVALRCDPISGHVSLFWYQQALGQGPEFLTYFQNEAQLDKSGLPSDRFFAERPEGSVSTLKIQRTQQEDSAVYLCASSFDSRGTEAFFGQGTRLTVV.

The CDR3 loop is CASSQFEGQGATGELFF. For the CDR3, the DNA is TGTGCCAGCAGCCAGTTTGAGGGACAGGGGGCAACCGGGGAGCTGTTTTTT. This chain links TRBV4-2 with TRBJ2-2, with 12 bases matching TRBD1. The germline V gene has CDR1 LGHNA and CDR2 YNFKEQ. CDR3 length equals 17 residues. V dropped 3 bases and J dropped 5; count of bases not matched to a gene: 7.

The CDR3 protein is CSASGRGGQTDTQYF. In DNA, the CDR3 is TGCAGTGCTAGTGGGCGGGGGGGCCAAACAGATACGCAGTATTTT. V gene TRBV20-1 combines with J gene TRBJ2-3; 9 positions agree with TRBD2. CDR3 length: 15 amino acids. CDR1 and CDR2 from the germline V gene are DFQATT and SNEGSKA (reference sequence). The junction had 7 bases not matched to a gene; V was cut back by 3 bases and J by 3 bases.

The chain employs TRBV7-9 and TRBJ1-2; 9 bases are a match to TRBD1. With V trimmed by 5 bases and J by 6 bases, 10 bases remained unmatched. The germline V gene encodes CDR1 SEHNR and CDR2 FQNEAQ (reference sequence). The CDR3 contains 15 residues. This CDR3 is CASSPYRDREHGYTF. The CDR3 region has the DNA TGTGCCAGCAGCCCTTACCGGGACAGGGAGCATGGCTACACCTTC.

In its sample, this clone was seen once. The rearrangement links TRBV28 to TRBJ1-1, with 7 bases aligning to TRBD1. Germline V CDR1 and CDR2: MDHEN, SYDVKM. J lost 13 bases, V lost 3 bases, and 5 bases had no gene match. The CDR3 runs 11 residues. The DNA of the CDR3 is TGTGCCAGCAGTTTCGCAGGGGGACTTTTCTTT. Its translation: CASSFAGGLFF.

The chain uses TRBV6-5 and TRBJ1-4; D unclear. The CDR3 runs 15 residues. V lost 3 bases and J lost 8, with 16 bases in between. The germline V gene has CDR1 MNHEY and CDR2 SVGAGI. The CDR3 region is CASSYGNLAGEKLFF. CDR3 nucleotides: TGTGCCAGCAGTTATGGAAACCTGGCGGGGGAAAAACTGTTTTTT.

This chain links TRBV18 with TRBJ2-3; TRBD1 aligns across 9 bases. The V segment lost 3 bases and the J segment 2 bases; nucleotides outside the gene matches: 6. Germline V gene data show CDR1 as KGHSH and CDR2 as LQKENI. This CDR3 is 16 amino acids long. CDR3 DNA sequence: TGTGCCAGCTCACCCCTTGGACAGGGGTTCACAGATACGCAGTATTTT. Its translation: CASSPLGQGFTDTQYF.

The CDR3 coding sequence is TGTGCCACCAGTCCTAGACAGGGAACCTACAATGAGCAGTTCTTC. Its protein is CATSPRQGTYNEQFF. The chain links TRBV15 to TRBJ2-1, with 7 bases identical to TRBD1. CDR1 is LNHNV and CDR2 is YYDKDF in the germline V gene (reference sequence). The V segment lost 6 bases and the J segment 2 bases; nucleotides outside the gene matches: 7. The CDR3 consists of 15 residues.

This clone occurred once. This sequence joins TRBV9 and TRBJ2-1; 9 positions agree with TRBD2. The CDR3 contains 16 residues. The V segment lost 1 base and the J segment 0 bases; nucleotides outside the gene matches: 2. The germline gives CDR1 SGDLS, CDR2 YYNGEE. CDR3 DNA sequence: TGTGCCAGCAGCGTACTAGCGGGGAGCTCCTACAATGAGCAGTTCTTC. Protein product: CASSVLAGSSYNEQFF. Full variable domain (rest looked up from reference TRBV9 and TRBJ2-1): DSGVTQTPKHLITATGQRVTLRCSPRSGDLSVYWYQQSLDQGLQFLIQYYNGEERAKGNILERFSAQQFPDLHSELNLSSLELGDSALYFCASSVLAGSSYNEQFFGPGTRLTVL.

In this sample, this clone turned up once. The chain couples TRBV7-2 to TRBJ2-3; 8 nucleotides match TRBD2. Germline CDR1 reads SGHTA; CDR2 reads FQGNSA. The CDR3 length is 16 residues. V lost 6 bases and J lost 6; bases outside the gene matches: 14. The CDR3 here is CASRQGMAGGVDTQYF. For the CDR3, the DNA is TGTGCCAGCAGGCAAGGGATGGCGGGGGGTGTCGATACGCAGTATTTT.

This chain joins TRBV7-2 and TRBJ1-5, with a possible D match to TRBD1 (6 bases). V was pared by 5 bases and J by 3 bases, with 14 bases between. This CDR3 is 15 amino acids long. Germline assignment: CDR1 SGHTA and CDR2 FQGNSA. CDR3 in DNA: TGTGCCAGCAGCCCAGGGGAAATCGCCAATCAGCCCCAGCATTTT. Encoded protein: CASSPGEIANQPQHF.